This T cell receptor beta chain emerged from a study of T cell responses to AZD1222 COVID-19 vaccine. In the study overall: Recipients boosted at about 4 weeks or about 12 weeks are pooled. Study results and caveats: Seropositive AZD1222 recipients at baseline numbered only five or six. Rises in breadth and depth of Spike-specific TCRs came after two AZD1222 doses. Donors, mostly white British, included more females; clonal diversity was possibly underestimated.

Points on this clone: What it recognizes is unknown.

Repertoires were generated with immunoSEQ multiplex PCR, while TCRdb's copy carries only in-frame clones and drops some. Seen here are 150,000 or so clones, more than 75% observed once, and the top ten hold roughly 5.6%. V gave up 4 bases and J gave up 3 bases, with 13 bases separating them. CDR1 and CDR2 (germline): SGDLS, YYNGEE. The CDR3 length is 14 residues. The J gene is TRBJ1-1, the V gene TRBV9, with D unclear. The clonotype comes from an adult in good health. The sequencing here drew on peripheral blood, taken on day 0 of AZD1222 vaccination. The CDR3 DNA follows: TGTGCCAGCAGCCGCTGGGAAGGGTACACTGAAGCTTTCTTT. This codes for CASSRWEGYTEAFF.